This T cell receptor (beta chain) was sequenced during a study of T cell repertoires in cytomegalovirus infection. Study-wide context: Recently identified HLA-C-restricted CMV epitopes were among the peptides used. Evidence of both CMV infection and a matching HLA type came from public TCR beta signatures.

CDR3 size: 14 residues. V shed 5 bases, J shed 4 bases, and the junction held 5 bases outside the gene matches. CDR1 and CDR2 (germline): SGHTA, FQGNSA. Notes on the study in general: HLA-C-restricted, CMV-specific TCR beta clonotypes were dominant ex vivo. Using cumulative public TCR beta family frequency, the authors identified those who carried CMV together with the relevant HLA.

Each CDR3 protein is one row after TCRdb ran MiXCR on the reads. Of 680,000 or so distinct CDR3 sequences in the sample, around a third were seen once. This clonotype was seen ten or more times. Its antigen is not known. This clonotype originated in a human donor in good health (CMV status not recorded). Some clones in this sample may be carry-over from other donors' samples. This sequence joins TRBV7-2 and TRBJ2-1; TRBD2 matches 7 bases. The sample consisted of cultured PBMCs, taken from culture after CMV antigen stimulation. In nucleotides, the CDR3 is TGTGCCAGCAGCGGCGGGAGTCGGTACAATGAGCAGTTCTTC. Residues: CASSGGSRYNEQFF.